Sequencing of this T cell receptor (beta chain) was carried out in a study of radiotherapy plus CTLA-4 blockade in lung cancer. General study results and limits: TCR clones of tumor origin grew in blood after radiotherapy plus ipilimumab.

Libraries were prepared by immunoSEQ multiplex PCR; TCRdb keeps only in-frame clonotypes and omits some of them. Of about 41,000 clones in the sample, 70% to 80% were seen once. About this clone: What it binds is unknown.

The CDR3 runs to 16 residues. The V end lost 3 bases, the J end lost 0 bases, and 14 bases lay between the germline ends. The V gene's germline CDR1 is WNHNN and CDR2 SYGVQD (reference sequence). This sequence was found in a human donor with non-small cell lung cancer who had stable disease on radiotherapy plus ipilimumab. The chain combines TRBV10-1 with TRBJ1-2; tentative D call: TRBD1 (5 bases). The sequencing used peripheral blood, collected from a patient treated with radiotherapy plus ipilimumab. This chain's CDR3 is CASSDSLDTSNYGYTF. The CDR3 DNA is TGCGCCAGCAGTGACTCTTTGGACACCTCTAACTATGGCTACACCTTC.